This TCR beta chain was identified during a study of blood T cell repertoires in COVID-19. Across the study: Samples representing acute and convalescent COVID-19 were sourced from the United States, Italy and Spain.

From germline, CDR1 is SGHAT and CDR2 FQNNGV. The CDR3 extends over 18 amino acids. V lost 3 bases to trimming and J lost 2 bases, with 19 bases between them. In the original workflow: Amplified reference gene primers provided the basis for estimating nucleated cell counts. Generated by immunoSEQ multiplex PCR, the TCRdb table keeps only in-frame clones and is missing some. The DNA was the basis for D and trimming; V, J and clone size are from that table. This sample yields roughly 570,000 clones, of which approximately 88% are seen a single time; roughly 7.3% belongs to the top ten. The source is a woman aged 50 to 60 with COVID-19, enrolled during active disease. Sequencing was carried out using peripheral blood. The rearrangement links TRBV11-2 to TRBJ1-4, with D possibly being TRBD1 (6 bases). DNA for the CDR3: TGTGCCAGCAGCTTGAGGGGACGGGGGGCGAGGACTAATGAAAAACTGTTTTTT. Translated: CASSLRGRGARTNEKLFF.